This TCR beta chain came from a study of response to subunit inactivated influenza vaccine. This CDR3 spans 13 amino acids. Germline CDR1 reads SQVTM; CDR2 reads ANQGSEA. The study's findings and limits: The authors put forward the suggestion that each seasonal influenza vaccination may bring in only a limited number of new T cells.

With respect to this clonotype: Its target is not known.

TCRdb ran MiXCR on the RT-PCR reads and lists one entry per CDR3 protein. The table includes approximately 530,000 distinct CDR3 sequences, approximately 7.2% detected once. The chain is built from TRBV29-1 and TRBJ2-1, with D possibly being TRBD1 (6 bases). Sequenced here: PBMCs from blood, sampled about 24 months after vaccination. The origin of this receptor is a man aged 50 to 75 who received an inactivated influenza vaccine. CDR3 in DNA: TGCACCTACCTCGGTGACAGGTCAAGTGAGCAGTTCTTC. This sequence encodes CTYLGDRSSEQFF.